This T cell receptor beta chain was found in a study of regulatory T cells in long-lasting Graves disease. Through Arm-PCR of CDR3 regions and iRepertoire HTBI primers, TCR beta libraries were built. In TCRdb, the multiplex PCR reads were re-called with MiXCR into one record per CDR3 protein. The sample has 440,000 or so distinct CDR3 sequences, about 15% seen once; the top ten hold 16%. The time point: newly diagnosed GD, antithyroid drugs for less than 3 months. PBMC RNA was the source of the TCR library. In each case, Graves' disease was diagnosed per American Thyroid Association guidelines. There are many counts of this clonotype. Germline-derived CDR1 and CDR2 are MNHEY and SVGAGI. This CDR3 has 13 amino acids. V gave up 4 bases and J gave up 10 bases, with 14 bases separating them. These sequences were also reported in another study, on T cells in Graves' hyperthyroidism and ophthalmopathy. From that study: Primed by the HTBI set, a first-round RT-PCR was run on the TCR CDR3. In blood, most of the thyroid clonotypes expanded above 0.001 were also present.

This specimen was peripheral blood mononuclear cells (PBMCs), taken at new diagnosis, from a patient treated with antithyroid drugs. The chain has TRBV6-5 and TRBJ2-1; TRBD1 might be the D (6 bases). The sequence derives from a woman aged 25 to 39 with Graves disease. The CDR3 loop is CASSFPGTLEQFF. In DNA form, the CDR3 reads TGTGCCAGCAGTTTCCCTGGGACACTAGAGCAGTTCTTC.